This TCR beta chain was found in a study of blood T cell repertoires in COVID-19 (dated by TCRdb to the early 2020s). With respect to the entire study: Samples covering the acute and convalescent phases of COVID-19 were provided by collaborators in the United States, Italy and Spain. The repertoires were released in a freely available public database meant as a resource for research on the immune response to SARS-CoV-2. Nearly every sample came with metadata listing a de-identified subject ID, COVID-19 status, age in years and sex. The material from the prospective study consisted of cDNA or gDNA derived from T cells, B-cell-depleted T cells, or PBMCs. Deeply sampled blood TCRbeta repertoires from subjects exposed to, actively infected with, or recovered from COVID-19 were included in the dataset. Samples were obtained from the ongoing ImmuneRACE study (first 160 participants) and from approximately 1,200 subjects provided by 6 global collaborators. Where available, HLA class I and class II types were obtained from metadata supplied by the sample provider rather than from assay-based typing. Study-level results and caveats: The quantity of clinical and demographic metadata differed by source and by participant and was supplied without curation.

Whole blood was collected in K2EDTA tubes by collaborating institutions according to the institutions' own protocols. For TCRbeta analysis, collaborators shipped samples in one of three forms: frozen whole blood, isolated PBMCs, or DNA extracted from either of those sample types. Reading from cysteine to phenylalanine, the CDR3 counts 18 amino acids. Kept here is only the CDR3 DNA, which spans 54 bases and is read in frame from base 1. The germline V gene sets CDR1 to SGHRS and CDR2 to YFSETQ. V is trimmed back by 4 bases and J by 0 bases, and the junction contains 8 bases that no gene match accounts for. The immunoSEQ Assay, a bias-controlled multiplex PCR, was used to amplify TCRbeta CDR3 regions from genomic DNA. The authors processed their data as follows. The number of nucleated cells in each sample was estimated from the amplification of reference gene primers within the assay. Sequence reads were collapsed and filtered to measure the absolute abundance of every unique TCRbeta CDR3 rearrangement. For each sample, productive Simpson clonality was calculated by taking the square root of Simpson's diversity index across productive rearrangements. The source is immuneACCESS, and TCRdb retained only in-frame sequences with V and J called. Part of the clones is not carried over; for the studies checked, unresolved V genes explain less than half of this, and the remainder is unexplained. The D gene and trimming were derived from the DNA, and the V and J assignments and clone size from that table. This sample gives around 140,000 clones in total; 75% to 90% of them show up just once. The ten top clones hold 18% of the sample.

Concerning this clone itself: The specificity of this receptor is unknown. Base qualities are not at hand, and no much larger clone is one base apart.

The rearranged segments are TRBV5-1 and TRBJ2-3; 13 junctional bases match TRBD2. This TCR came from a man between 45 and 60 years old with active or convalescent COVID-19. Material for sequencing was peripheral blood. The sequenced DNA: TGCGCCAGCAGCCTTGGACTAGCGGGAGACCCTAGCACAGATACGCAGTATTTT. Translated, this is CASSLGLAGDPSTDTQYF.